Listed here are 22 T cell receptor beta chains from one sample, sequenced in a study of identical twins. Each CDR3 protein gets one entry after TCRdb re-called the 5' RACE reads with MiXCR. The sample consists of roughly 190,000 distinct CDR3 sequences, less than 20% of them appearing once. Separately, the same data were catalogued under a study of T cells expressing NK-cell markers.

Sequencing was performed on CD8+ T cells sorted from blood. These receptors originate from a woman aged 18 to 35 in good health.

V is TRBV14 and J is TRBJ2-1; D is possibly TRBD1 (5 bases). The ends were cut back, 11 bases at V and 4 bases at J, with 21 bases in the middle. Germline CDR1 reads SGHDN; CDR2 reads FVKESK. This CDR3 is built from 15 residues. The DNA for the CDR3 is TGTGCCTCCCAACAGGAGCCGGGTCAATACAATGAGCAGTTCTTC. Amino acids: CASQQEPGQYNEQFF.

V gene TRBV11-1 combines with J gene TRBJ2-1, with D uncertain. The CDR3 totals 19 residues. V shed 5 bases and J shed 0 bases, with 23 bases lying between them. Germline V gives CDR1 SGHAT, CDR2 FQDESV (reference sequence). The CDR3 region is CASSHPVVNSGRSYNEQFF. The CDR3 region has the DNA TGTGCCAGCAGCCACCCCGTAGTGAACAGTGGACGCTCCTACAATGAGCAGTTCTTC.

V gene TRBV15 combines with J gene TRBJ2-4; the match to TRBD1 covers 7 bases. The CDR3 contains 18 residues. The germline V gene has CDR1 LNHNV and CDR2 YYDKDF (reference sequence). Trimming removed 4 bases from V and 8 bases from J; junction bases left unmatched: 20. The CDR3 nucleotides are TGTGCCACCAGCACCAACCGAGGGGGCCTGTGGGACACAGACATTCAGTACTTC. It encodes CATSTNRGGLWDTDIQYF.

V gene TRBV2 combines with J gene TRBJ2-7; TRBD2 matches 11 bases. Germline V gene lookup returns CDR1 SNHLY and CDR2 FYNNEI. CDR3 size: 18 residues. With 4 bases clipped from V and 0 bases from J, the junction kept 11 bases outside the gene matches. The CDR3, as DNA: TGTGCCAGCAGTGGTCCGGGACTAGCGGACAGCCCCTCCTACGAGCAGTACTTC. Its protein is CASSGPGLADSPSYEQYF.

This clonotype was counted ten times or more. V and J are TRBV12-3 or TRBV12-4 and TRBJ1-5; D is undetermined. This CDR3 contains 13 residues. Trimming removed 6 bases from V and 0 bases from J, with 6 bases in between. The CDR3 coding sequence is TGTGCCAGCAGCGCCCTTAGCAATCAGCCCCAGCATTTT. It encodes CASSALSNQPQHF.

In this sample, this clonotype turned up a few times. V and J are TRBV9 and TRBJ1-2; 7 bases align to TRBD1. CDR1 is SGDLS, CDR2 YYNGEE, per germline. With 3 bases clipped from V and 2 bases from J, the junction kept 7 bases outside the gene matches. The CDR3 runs 15 residues. Written as DNA, the CDR3 is TGTGCCAGCAGCGAAGGAAACAGGGGAAACTATGGCTACACCTTC. It encodes CASSEGNRGNYGYTF.

This chain joins TRBV29-1 and TRBJ2-4, with D perhaps being TRBD1 or TRBD2 (5 bases each). V was clipped by 4 bases and J by 2 bases, with 12 bases between them. The V gene's germline CDR1 is SQVTM and CDR2 ANQGSEA. This CDR3 is built from 14 residues. The CDR3 region has the DNA TGCAGCGTTGGAGGGACCCTGACCAAAAACATTCAGTACTTC. It specifies CSVGGTLTKNIQYF. The full variable domain, rest sourced from reference TRBV29-1 and TRBJ2-4, is SAVISQKPSRDICQRGTSLTIQCQVDSQVTMMFWYRQQPGQSLTLIATANQGSEATYESGFVIDKFPISRPNLTFSTLTVSNMSPEDSSIYLCSVGGTLTKNIQYFGAGTRLSVL.

This clonotype has more than one count but fewer than ten. The rearrangement links TRBV19 to TRBJ1-2, with D possibly TRBD1 on 6 matching bases. V gave up 7 bases and J gave up 3 bases, with 18 bases separating them. This CDR3 is 15 amino acids long. Germline V gene data show CDR1 as LNHDA and CDR2 as SQIVND (reference sequence). DNA of the CDR3: TGTGCCAGTACCAAGACCCAGGGGCCCCACTATGGCTACACCTTC. It encodes CASTKTQGPHYGYTF.

A few counts support this clonotype. The chain has TRBV3-1 and TRBJ1-1, with D perhaps TRBD1 (5 bases). V was trimmed by 0 bases and J by 7 bases, leaving 12 bases between them. The CDR3 has 14 residues. Germline values: CDR1 LGHDT, CDR2 YNNKEL (reference sequence). Written as DNA, the CDR3 is TGTGCCAGCAGCCAAGATAGGGGAACAGATGAAGCTTTCTTT. Its translation: CASSQDRGTDEAFF.

This clonotype was observed a few times. The chain couples TRBV20-1 to TRBJ2-7; 7 positions match TRBD2. Germline values: CDR1 DFQATT, CDR2 SNEGSKA (reference sequence). This CDR3 is 14 amino acids long. V gave up 3 bases and J gave up 0 bases; unmatched junction bases: 5. The CDR3 here is CSASGGDVSYEQYF. The CDR3 DNA is TGCAGTGCTAGTGGGGGGGACGTCTCCTACGAGCAGTACTTC.

The rearrangement links TRBV28 to TRBJ2-3, with D possibly matching TRBD1 (5 bases). CDR3 length equals 14 residues. The germline CDR1 and CDR2 sequences are MDHEN and SYDVKM. Trimming removed 6 bases from V and 0 bases from J, with 10 bases in between. Here the CDR3 reads CASSMTASTDTQYF. In DNA form, the CDR3 reads TGTGCCAGCAGCATGACAGCTAGCACAGATACGCAGTATTTT.

This clonotype was found once. The chain employs TRBV18 and TRBJ2-6; the D is unclear. Trimming took 0 bases from V and 2 from J, leaving 5 bases between them. Per germline, CDR1 KGHSH and CDR2 LQKENI. The CDR3 runs 15 residues. The CDR3 nucleotides are TGTGCCAGCTCACCACCGGCTACTGGGGCCAACGTCCTGACTTTC. Translation gives CASSPPATGANVLTF.

This clonotype was found many times. DNA of the CDR3: TGTGCCAGCAGCCTGGATTACACTGAAGCTTTCTTT. It is translated as CASSLDYTEAFF. This rearrangement joins TRBV14 to TRBJ1-1, with D hard to call. With 4 bases removed from V and 3 bases from J, the gap between germline ends came to 6 bases. CDR3 length equals 12 residues. From germline, CDR1 is SGHDN and CDR2 FVKESK.

This clonotype has more than one count but fewer than ten. V and J are TRBV18 and TRBJ2-7; D possibly matches TRBD1 or TRBD2 (5 bases each). CDR3 length: 15 residues. Trimming cost V 10 bases and J 4 bases, with 23 bases left between them. The germline V gene encodes CDR1 KGHSH and CDR2 LQKENI. CDR3 protein: CATSPEGLGGYEQYF. The DNA of the CDR3 is TGTGCCACCAGTCCCGAGGGGCTTGGTGGGTACGAGCAGTACTTC.

This clonotype occurred many times. V is TRBV20-1 and J is TRBJ1-1, with D tentatively TRBD1 (5 bases). CDR1 and CDR2 (germline): DFQATT, SNEGSKA (reference sequence). This CDR3 has 12 residues. V shed 6 bases and J shed 3 bases, with 11 bases lying between them. CDR3 DNA: TGCAGTGCCCAACCGGGACACACTGAAGCTTTCTTT. Translating it yields CSAQPGHTEAFF.

V usage is TRBV29-1 and J usage is TRBJ2-2, with D unclear. Trimming shortened V by 1 base and J by 1 base, and 19 bases separated the two germline ends. Per germline, CDR1 SQVTM and CDR2 ANQGSEA. The CDR3 is 18 residues long. Here the CDR3 reads CSVEAPSKGNKNTGELFF. The DNA for the CDR3 is TGCAGCGTTGAAGCCCCTTCCAAGGGCAATAAGAACACCGGGGAGCTGTTTTTT.

The table lists this clonotype with a few counts. The chain uses TRBV5-6 and TRBJ2-1, with D unclear. The germline gives CDR1 SGHDT, CDR2 YYEEEE. This CDR3 contains 13 residues. The germline V and J ends were trimmed by 5 bases and 6 bases, with 12 bases remaining between them. CDR3 region: CASSPDTTNEQFF. The CDR3 region has the DNA TGTGCCAGCAGTCCCGACACAACCAATGAGCAGTTCTTC. The entire variable domain, with the rest obtained from reference TRBV5-6 and TRBJ2-1, is as follows: DAGVTQSPTHLIKTRGQQVTLRCSPKSGHDTVSWYQQALGQGPQFIFQYYEEEERQRGNFPDRFSGHQFPNYSSELNVNALLLGDSALYLCASSPDTTNEQFFGPGTRLTVL.

V usage is TRBV7-3 and J usage is TRBJ1-2; no firm D call. V was cut by 3 bases and J by 2 bases, with 13 bases left in between. The CDR3 has 15 amino acids. CDR1 and CDR2 from the germline V gene are SGHTA and FQGTGA. The CDR3 coding sequence is TGTGCCAGCAGCTTCTACCATGGGCTGAACTATGGCTACACCTTC. Protein product: CASSFYHGLNYGYTF.

The chain uses TRBV12-3 or TRBV12-4 and TRBJ2-1, with TRBD2 identical over 14 bases. The CDR3 contains 19 residues. Trimming removed 5 bases from V and 3 bases from J; junction bases left unmatched: 12. CDR3 sequence: CASSPGTSGSVGYYNEQFF. DNA of the CDR3: TGTGCCAGCAGTCCTGGGACTAGCGGGAGTGTGGGGTACTACAATGAGCAGTTCTTC.

By sample fraction, this clonotype is medium-sized. The chain has TRBV4-3 and TRBJ2-7; 13 bases match TRBD2. There are 15 residues in the CDR3. V shed 3 bases and J 2 bases; nucleotides not matched to a gene: 1. Germline loops: CDR1 LGHNA, CDR2 YSLEER. The CDR3 DNA is TGCGCCAGCAGCCAGGGACTAGCGGGAACCTACGAGCAGTACTTC. Amino acid sequence: CASSQGLAGTYEQYF.

The chain is built from TRBV10-2 and TRBJ1-2, with 8 bases identical to TRBD1. Germline V CDR1 and CDR2: WSHSY, SAAADI. The trim removed 6 bases at V and 3 bases at J, leaving 3 bases unmatched. The CDR3 is 13 residues long. CDR3 in amino acids: CASRTGEDYGYTF. The CDR3, as DNA: TGCGCCAGCAGGACAGGGGAGGACTATGGCTACACCTTC.

The chain is built from TRBV6-4 and TRBJ2-3, with 7 bases lining up with TRBD2. Unmatched junction bases numbered 7, after V lost 2 bases and J lost 5 bases. Germline V gene sequence: CDR1 MRHNA, CDR2 SNTAGT. The CDR3 extends over 15 amino acids. In DNA form, the CDR3 reads TGTGCCAGCAGTGACAGAAGCGGGGAAGGAGATACGCAGTATTTT. This codes for CASSDRSGEGDTQYF.